These T cell receptor beta chains were read from a single sample in a study of shared clonotypes between healthy human individuals. The table came from immunoSEQ multiplex PCR; TCRdb's copy has only in-frame clones and leaves some out. The top ten hold roughly 1.5% of the sample, which has about 1 million clones, about 74% seen once. Source material: memory CD4+ T cells sorted from blood. The source is a man aged 18 to 30 in good health. Both conserved end residues are part of each CDR3. Each record gives: clone size, V gene, J gene, D gene, CDR3 DNA, CDR3 protein. D genes are given only for firm matches. A clone size is listed for some rows: how often the clone was seen (once, few, many), or a class if it is expanded.

abundance: .
v_gene: TRBV9
j_gene: TRBJ2-7
d_gene: .
CDR3nt: TGTGCCAGCAGCCCCCTGGACACGTCAGTCTCCTACGAGCAGTACTTC
CDR3aa: CASSPLDTSVSYEQYF

abundance: .
v_gene: TRBV29-1
j_gene: TRBJ2-5
d_gene: .
CDR3nt: TGCAGCGTACTTCAGGGGAATAAGCAAGAGACCCAGTACTTC
CDR3aa: CSVLQGNKQETQYF

abundance: .
v_gene: TRBV7-9
j_gene: TRBJ2-7
d_gene: TRBD1
CDR3nt: TGTGCCAGCAGTATAGGACAGGGTCGGGACGAGCAGTACTTC
CDR3aa: CASSIGQGRDEQYF

abundance: .
v_gene: TRBV6-1
j_gene: TRBJ2-1
d_gene: .
CDR3nt: TGTGCCAGCAGTCCCACCCGCCAGCCTAGTGAGCGGTTCTTC
CDR3aa: CASSPTRQPSERFF

abundance: .
v_gene: TRBV6-5
j_gene: TRBJ1-2
d_gene: .
CDR3nt: TGTGCCAGCACCAACGGGGGGACTGCTAACTATGGCTACACCTTC
CDR3aa: CASTNGGTANYGYTF

abundance: few
v_gene: TRBV11-2
j_gene: TRBJ2-7
d_gene: TRBD2
CDR3nt: TGTGCCAGCAAGATCGGGACTAGCGGGGGCCACGAGCAGTACTTC
CDR3aa: CASKIGTSGGHEQYF

abundance: .
v_gene: TRBV5-1
j_gene: TRBJ2-3
d_gene: TRBD2
CDR3nt: TGCGCCAGCAGCTTGGCGACTGGCGGGGGTTCAGATACGCAGTATTTT
CDR3aa: CASSLATGGGSDTQYF

abundance: few
v_gene: TRBV7-2
j_gene: TRBJ2-5
d_gene: TRBD2
CDR3nt: TGTGCCAGCAGCTTACAAGCGGGAGTTAAGGAGACCCAGTACTTC
CDR3aa: CASSLQAGVKETQYF

abundance: once
v_gene: TRBV10-3
j_gene: TRBJ2-5
d_gene: .
CDR3nt: TGTGCCATCAGTGACTTCGGGGAGACCCAGTACTTC
CDR3aa: CAISDFGETQYF

abundance: .
v_gene: TRBV9
j_gene: TRBJ2-5
d_gene: TRBD1
CDR3nt: TGTGCCAGCAGCCCCCAGGGACAGGGGAGCGGGGAGACCCAGTACTTC
CDR3aa: CASSPQGQGSGETQYF

abundance: .
v_gene: TRBV5-6
j_gene: TRBJ1-2
d_gene: .
CDR3nt: TGTGCCAGCAGCCAAACCGAGAACTATGGCTACACCTTC
CDR3aa: CASSQTENYGYTF

abundance: .
v_gene: TRBV11-3
j_gene: TRBJ2-1
d_gene: TRBD2
CDR3nt: TGTGCCAGCAGCTTGCTAGCGGGCTCCTACAATGAGCAGTTCTTC
CDR3aa: CASSLLAGSYNEQFF

abundance: .
v_gene: TRBV7-2
j_gene: TRBJ2-4
d_gene: .
CDR3nt: TGTGCCAGCAGCTTGCCAGGGGGGGATCAGTACTTC
CDR3aa: CASSLPGGDQYF

abundance: .
v_gene: TRBV5-4
j_gene: TRBJ1-4
d_gene: .
CDR3nt: TGTGCCAGCAGCTTGGAGAGTAATGAAAAACTGTTTTTT
CDR3aa: CASSLESNEKLFF